Following are 8 T cell receptor beta chains from one sample sequenced in a study of identical twins. TCRdb re-called the 5' RACE reads through MiXCR, storing one row per CDR3 protein. The data show about 190,000 distinct CDR3 sequences, with less than 20% seen just once and 40% to 45% held by the top ten. This sample also belongs to another study, concerning T cells expressing NK-cell markers.

Sequencing was carried out using CD8+ T cells sorted from blood. These receptors all come from a woman aged 18-35 years in good health.

The chain joins TRBV14 to TRBJ1-1, with D uncertain. V lost 2 bases and J 2 bases, leaving 9 bases between the germline ends. Germline CDR1 reads SGHDN; CDR2 reads FVKESK. The CDR3 contains 14 residues. This chain's CDR3 is CASSQIIHNTEAFF. In DNA form, the CDR3 reads TGTGCCAGCAGCCAAATAATTCATAACACTGAAGCTTTCTTT. Drawing the rest from reference TRBV14 and TRBJ1-1, the complete variable domain is EAGVTQFPSHSVIEKGQTVTLRCDPISGHDNLYWYRRVMGKEIKFLLHFVKESKQDESGMPNNRFLAERTGGTYSTLKVQPAELEDSGVYFCASSQIIHNTEAFFGQGTRLTVV.

This chain's CDR3 is CASSQTGTEIPDTQYF. The CDR3 DNA follows: TGTGCCAGCAGCCAAACCGGGACAGAGATTCCAGATACGCAGTATTTT. V gene TRBV28 combines with J gene TRBJ2-3, with TRBD1 identical over 7 bases. CDR3 length: 16 residues. V gave up 6 bases and J gave up 4 bases; unmatched junction bases: 13. The V gene's germline CDR1 is MDHEN and CDR2 SYDVKM.

The chain employs TRBV29-1 and TRBJ2-1, with 7 bases aligning to TRBD1. The V gene's germline CDR1 is SQVTM and CDR2 ANQGSEA. The CDR3 has 19 amino acids. The trim removed 3 bases at V and 1 base at J, leaving 18 bases unmatched. The DNA of the CDR3 is TGCAGCGTTGACTGTACAGAACAGGGGATGAAGAAATCCTACAATGAGCAGTTCTTC. It encodes CSVDCTEQGMKKSYNEQFF.

This clonotype was found a few times. J is TRBJ2-7 and V is TRBV12-5; weak D call: TRBD1 (7 bases). The CDR3 has 11 amino acids. V shed 11 bases and J shed 2 bases, with 10 bases lying between them. Germline V gene data show CDR1 as LGHNT and CDR2 as FRNRAP. For the CDR3, the DNA is TGTGCTTCAGGGGGGCCCTACGAGCAGTACTTC. It yields the protein CASGGPYEQYF.

This clonotype showed up many times. This chain uses TRBV11-2 with TRBJ2-1; 10 bases agree with TRBD2. The V segment lost 1 base and the J segment 9 bases; nucleotides outside the gene matches: 6. This CDR3 is built from 15 residues. The germline gives CDR1 SGHAT, CDR2 FQNNGV. In nucleotides, the CDR3 is TGTGCCAGCAGCTTAGCAGCGGGGGGGCTCGGTGAGCAGTTCTTC. Its translation: CASSLAAGGLGEQFF.

This clonotype has a handful of counts. The chain couples TRBV2 to TRBJ2-2; D is ambiguous. The CDR3 covers 12 residues. In germline, CDR1 is SNHLY, CDR2 FYNNEI. V was clipped by 8 bases and J by 6 bases, with 10 bases between them. DNA for the CDR3: TGTGCCAGCGGCCTTCCGGCCGGGGAGCTGTTTTTT. Encoded protein: CASGLPAGELFF.

Only one count was recorded for this clonotype. This chain connects TRBV9 to TRBJ2-1; a possible D gene is TRBD2 (5 bases). This CDR3 is 16 amino acids long. Germline V gene lookup returns CDR1 SGDLS and CDR2 YYNGEE. V gave up 3 bases and J gave up 4 bases, with 17 bases separating them. CDR3 loop: CASSAADFTYYNEQFF. The CDR3 region has the DNA TGTGCCAGCAGCGCCGCGGACTTCACCTATTACAATGAGCAGTTCTTC.

This clonotype was detected only a few times. The rearrangement joins TRBV20-1 to TRBJ1-1; a possible D gene is TRBD1 (5 bases). CDR1 is DFQATT and CDR2 is SNEGSKA in the germline V gene (reference sequence). This CDR3 comprises 14 residues. V shed 0 bases and J shed 3 bases, with 11 bases lying between them. The CDR3 protein is CSARDRDGDTEAFF. The CDR3, as DNA: TGCAGTGCTAGAGACCGGGACGGAGACACTGAAGCTTTCTTT.